This T cell receptor (beta chain) appears in the sequencing data of a study of blood T cell repertoires in COVID-19. Overall study context: There were acute and convalescent COVID-19 samples, and they came from the United States, Italy and Spain. PBMCs, B-cell-depleted T cells, or T cells were the source of the cDNA or gDNA that made up the material.

Seattle cases were enrolled at active infection and followed longitudinally. The CDR3 spans 15 residues. The V gene's germline CDR1 is SGDLS and CDR2 YYNGEE. Trimming shortened V by 4 bases and J by 2 bases, and 16 bases separated the two germline ends. Produced via immunoSEQ multiplex PCR; TCRdb's table is partial and in-frame only. The data show some 71,000 clones, about 84% seen once. The sample was peripheral blood. The V call is TRBV9, the J call TRBJ2-7; TRBD1 is a possible D gene (5 bases). This sequence was found in a man aged 45-65 years with COVID-19, enrolled during active disease. The CDR3, as DNA: TGTGCCAGCAGCATAGGTTGGGGCGTAGCCTACGAGCAGTACTTC. This codes for CASSIGWGVAYEQYF.